This T cell receptor beta chain was sequenced for a study of T cell repertoires in cytomegalovirus infection. About the research overall: Carrying CMV and the relevant HLA type showed in public TCR beta signatures.

One entry per CDR3 protein, called by TCRdb with MiXCR from the reads. This table has about 110,000 distinct CDR3 sequences, roughly a tenth appearing once. CDR1 is MNHEY, CDR2 SVGEGT, per germline. This CDR3 is built from 17 residues. V dropped 8 bases and J dropped 0 bases, with 20 bases sitting between them. Study outcomes and limitations: Carriers of CMV and the relevant HLA type were discriminated by public TCR beta frequency. In two of eight donors, the top clonotype was HLA-C-restricted CMV-specific.

This clonotype appeared a few times. Its antigen remains unknown. The chain employs TRBV6-2 or TRBV6-3 and TRBJ2-1; TRBD2 might be the D (6 bases). This TCR derives from a human donor in good health (CMV status not recorded). Some clones in this sample may be carry-over from other donors' samples. Source material: PBMCs, sequenced either directly or after in vitro stimulation (not recorded which). This CDR3 reads CASGLTRSANSYNEQFF. CDR3 DNA sequence: TGTGCCAGCGGACTAACGAGGTCCGCTAACTCCTACAATGAGCAGTTCTTC.